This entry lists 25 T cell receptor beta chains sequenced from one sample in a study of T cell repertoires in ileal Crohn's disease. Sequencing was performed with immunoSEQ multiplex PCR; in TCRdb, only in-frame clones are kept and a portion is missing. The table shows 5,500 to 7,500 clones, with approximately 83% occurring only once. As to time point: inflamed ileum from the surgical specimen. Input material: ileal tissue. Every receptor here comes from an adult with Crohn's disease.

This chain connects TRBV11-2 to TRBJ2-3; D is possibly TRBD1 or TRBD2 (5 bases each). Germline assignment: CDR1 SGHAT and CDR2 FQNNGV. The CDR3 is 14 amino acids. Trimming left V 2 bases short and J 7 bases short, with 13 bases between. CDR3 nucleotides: TGTGCCAGCAGCTTAAGCCTAGCAGGGAATACGCAGTATTTT. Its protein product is CASSLSLAGNTQYF.

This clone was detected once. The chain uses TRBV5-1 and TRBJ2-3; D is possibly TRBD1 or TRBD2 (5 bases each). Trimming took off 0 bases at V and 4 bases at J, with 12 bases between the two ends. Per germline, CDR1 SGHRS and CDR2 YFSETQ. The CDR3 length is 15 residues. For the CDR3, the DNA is TGCGCCAGCAGCTTGGTTGGGGGAAGGGCAGATACGCAGTATTTT. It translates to CASSLVGGRADTQYF. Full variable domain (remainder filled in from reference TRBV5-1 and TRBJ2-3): KAGVTQTPRYLIKTRGQQVTLSCSPISGHRSVSWYQQTPGQGLQFLFEYFSETQRNKGNFPGRFSGRQFSNSRSEMNVSTLELGDSALYLCASSLVGGRADTQYFGPGTRLTVL.

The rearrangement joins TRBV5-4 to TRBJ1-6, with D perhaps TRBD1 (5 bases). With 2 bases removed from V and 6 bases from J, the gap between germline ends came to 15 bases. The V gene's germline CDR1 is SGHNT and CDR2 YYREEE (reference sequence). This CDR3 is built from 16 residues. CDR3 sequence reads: CASSLPGRDFNSPLHF. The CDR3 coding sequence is TGTGCCAGCAGCTTACCCGGCCGGGACTTTAATTCACCCCTCCACTTT.

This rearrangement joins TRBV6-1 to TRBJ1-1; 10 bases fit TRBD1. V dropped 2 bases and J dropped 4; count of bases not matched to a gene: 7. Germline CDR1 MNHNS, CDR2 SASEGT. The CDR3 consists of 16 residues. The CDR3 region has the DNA TGTGCCAGCAGTGAATTTATTGGGACAGGGGCCACTGAAGCTTTCTTT. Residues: CASSEFIGTGATEAFF.

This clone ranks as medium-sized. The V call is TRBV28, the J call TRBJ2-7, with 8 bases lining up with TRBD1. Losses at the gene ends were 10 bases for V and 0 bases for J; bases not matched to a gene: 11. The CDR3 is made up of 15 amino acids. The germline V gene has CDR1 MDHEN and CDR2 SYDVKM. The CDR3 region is CAIKPGTGDSYEQYF. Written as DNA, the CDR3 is TGTGCCATTAAACCCGGGACAGGCGACTCCTACGAGCAGTACTTC.

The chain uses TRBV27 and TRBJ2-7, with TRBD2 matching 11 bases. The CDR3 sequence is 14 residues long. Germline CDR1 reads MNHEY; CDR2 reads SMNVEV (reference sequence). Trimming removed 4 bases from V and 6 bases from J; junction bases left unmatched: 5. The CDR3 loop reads CASSSLAGGPEQYF. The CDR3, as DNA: TGTGCCAGCAGTTCTCTAGCGGGGGGCCCCGAGCAGTACTTC.

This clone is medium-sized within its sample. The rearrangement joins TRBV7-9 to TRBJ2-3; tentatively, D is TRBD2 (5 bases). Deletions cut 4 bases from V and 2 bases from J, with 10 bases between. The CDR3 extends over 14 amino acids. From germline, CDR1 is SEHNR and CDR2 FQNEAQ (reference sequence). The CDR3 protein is CASSYTGFTDTQYF. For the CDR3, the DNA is TGTGCCAGCAGCTATACGGGGTTCACAGATACGCAGTATTTT.

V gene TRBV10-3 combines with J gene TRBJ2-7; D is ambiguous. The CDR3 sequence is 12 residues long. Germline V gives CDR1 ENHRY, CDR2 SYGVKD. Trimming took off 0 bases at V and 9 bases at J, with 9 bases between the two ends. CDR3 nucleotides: TGTGCCATCAGTGAGTCAGTAGTAGCGCAGTACTTC. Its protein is CAISESVVAQYF.

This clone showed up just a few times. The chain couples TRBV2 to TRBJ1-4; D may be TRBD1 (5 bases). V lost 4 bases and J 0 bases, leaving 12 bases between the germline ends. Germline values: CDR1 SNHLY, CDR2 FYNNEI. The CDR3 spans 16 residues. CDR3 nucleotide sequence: TGTGCCAGCAGTGTGTTCGGGGGACCAACTAATGAAAAACTGTTTTTT. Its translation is CASSVFGGPTNEKLFF.

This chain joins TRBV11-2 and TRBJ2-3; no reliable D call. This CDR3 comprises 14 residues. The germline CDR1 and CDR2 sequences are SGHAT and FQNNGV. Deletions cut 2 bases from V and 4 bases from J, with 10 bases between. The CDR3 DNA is TGTGCCAGCAGCTTAAATCCAGTCGCAGATACGCAGTATTTT. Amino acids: CASSLNPVADTQYF.

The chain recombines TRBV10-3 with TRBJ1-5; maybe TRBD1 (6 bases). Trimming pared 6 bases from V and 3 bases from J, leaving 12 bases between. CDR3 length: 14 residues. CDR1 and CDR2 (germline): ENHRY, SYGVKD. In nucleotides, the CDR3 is TGTGCCATCAGCCTGACAGGATCCAATCAGCCCCAGCATTTT. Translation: CAISLTGSNQPQHF.

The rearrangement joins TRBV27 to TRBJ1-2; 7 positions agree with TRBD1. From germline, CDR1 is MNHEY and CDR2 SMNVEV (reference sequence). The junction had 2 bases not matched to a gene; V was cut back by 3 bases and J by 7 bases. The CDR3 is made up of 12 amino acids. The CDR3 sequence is CASSFPGGGYTF. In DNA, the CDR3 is TGTGCCAGCAGTTTCCCAGGGGGTGGCTACACCTTC.

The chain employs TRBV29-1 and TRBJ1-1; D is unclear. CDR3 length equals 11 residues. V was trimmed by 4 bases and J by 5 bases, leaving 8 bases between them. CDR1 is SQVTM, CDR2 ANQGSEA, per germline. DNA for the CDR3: TGCAGCGTTGGGCGAGGGACTGAAGCTTTCTTT. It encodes CSVGRGTEAFF.

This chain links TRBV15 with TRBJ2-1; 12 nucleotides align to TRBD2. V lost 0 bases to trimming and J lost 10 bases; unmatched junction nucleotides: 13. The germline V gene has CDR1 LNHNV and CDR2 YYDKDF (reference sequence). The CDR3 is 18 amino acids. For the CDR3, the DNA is TGTGCCACCAGCAGAGATCTCTCATCTAGCGGGGGGGTCAGGGAGCAGTTCTTC. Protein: CATSRDLSSSGGVREQFF.

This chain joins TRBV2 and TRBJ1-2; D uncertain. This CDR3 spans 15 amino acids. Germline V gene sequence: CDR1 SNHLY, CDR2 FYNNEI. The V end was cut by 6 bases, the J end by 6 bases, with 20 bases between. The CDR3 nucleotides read TGTGCCAGCAGCGCCGTTAAGTCGGGCTTGGATGGCTACACCTTC. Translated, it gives CASSAVKSGLDGYTF.

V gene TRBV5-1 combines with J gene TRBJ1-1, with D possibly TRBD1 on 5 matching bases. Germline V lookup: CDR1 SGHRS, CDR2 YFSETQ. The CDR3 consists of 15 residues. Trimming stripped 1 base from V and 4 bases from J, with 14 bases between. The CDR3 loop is CASSLYTGRSTEAFF. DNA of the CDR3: TGCGCCAGCAGCTTGTACACAGGTCGATCCACTGAAGCTTTCTTT.

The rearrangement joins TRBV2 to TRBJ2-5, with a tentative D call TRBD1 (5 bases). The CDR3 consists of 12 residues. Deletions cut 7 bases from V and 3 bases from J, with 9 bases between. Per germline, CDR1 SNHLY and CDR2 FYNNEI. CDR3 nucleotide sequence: TGTGCCAGCACCCGACAGAAAGAGACCCAGTACTTC. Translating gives CASTRQKETQYF.

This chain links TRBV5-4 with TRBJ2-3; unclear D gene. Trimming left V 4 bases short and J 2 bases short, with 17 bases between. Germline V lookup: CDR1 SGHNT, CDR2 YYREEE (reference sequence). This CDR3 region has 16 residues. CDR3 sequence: CASSLPSKPITDTQYF. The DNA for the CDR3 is TGTGCCAGCAGCCTCCCTTCGAAACCCATCACAGATACGCAGTATTTT. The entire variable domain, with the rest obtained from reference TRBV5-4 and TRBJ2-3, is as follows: ETGVTQSPTHLIKTRGQQVTLRCSSQSGHNTVSWYQQALGQGPQFIFQYYREEENGRGNFPPRFSGLQFPNYSSELNVNALELDDSALYLCASSLPSKPITDTQYFGPGTRLTVL.

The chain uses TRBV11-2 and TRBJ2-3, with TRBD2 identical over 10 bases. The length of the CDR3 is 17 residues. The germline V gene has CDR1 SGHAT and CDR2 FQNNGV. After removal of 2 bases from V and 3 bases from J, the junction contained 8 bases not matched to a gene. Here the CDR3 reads CASSLTQRGGKTDTQYF. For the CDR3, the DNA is TGTGCCAGCAGCTTAACCCAGCGGGGGGGCAAGACAGATACGCAGTATTTT.

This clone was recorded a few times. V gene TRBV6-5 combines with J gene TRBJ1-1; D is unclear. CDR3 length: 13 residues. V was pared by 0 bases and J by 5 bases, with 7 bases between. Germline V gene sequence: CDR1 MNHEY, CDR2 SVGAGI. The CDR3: CASSYSEVTEAFF. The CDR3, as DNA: TGTGCCAGCAGTTACTCGGAGGTTACTGAAGCTTTCTTT.

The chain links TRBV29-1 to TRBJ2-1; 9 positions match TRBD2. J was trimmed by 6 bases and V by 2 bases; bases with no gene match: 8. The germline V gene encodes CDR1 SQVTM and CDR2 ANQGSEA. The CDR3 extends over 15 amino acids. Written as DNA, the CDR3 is TGCAGCGTTGAACGGGGAGGCGGGGGGGCCAATGAGCAGTTCTTC. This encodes CSVERGGGGANEQFF.

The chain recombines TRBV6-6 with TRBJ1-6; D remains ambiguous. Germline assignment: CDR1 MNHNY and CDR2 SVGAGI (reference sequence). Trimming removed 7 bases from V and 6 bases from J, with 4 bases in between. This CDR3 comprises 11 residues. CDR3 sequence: CASTFNSPLHF. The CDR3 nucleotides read TGTGCCAGCACCTTTAATTCACCCCTCCACTTT.

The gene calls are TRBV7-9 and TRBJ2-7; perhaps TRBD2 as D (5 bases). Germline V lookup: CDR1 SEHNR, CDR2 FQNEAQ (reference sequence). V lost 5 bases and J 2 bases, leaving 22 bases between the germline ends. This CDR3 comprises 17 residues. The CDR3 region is CASSPHGVPMEAYEQYF. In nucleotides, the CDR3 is TGTGCCAGCAGCCCACACGGGGTTCCTATGGAAGCCTACGAGCAGTACTTC.

CDR3 region: CASSPGGDNEQFF. CDR3 coding DNA: TGCGCCAGCAGTCCCGGCGGGGACAATGAGCAGTTCTTC. This rearrangement joins TRBV10-1 to TRBJ2-1; tentative D call: TRBD2 (6 bases). V lost 5 bases, J lost 5 bases, and 10 bases lay in between. The CDR3 contains 13 residues. Germline lookup yields CDR1 WNHNN and CDR2 SYGVQD (reference sequence).

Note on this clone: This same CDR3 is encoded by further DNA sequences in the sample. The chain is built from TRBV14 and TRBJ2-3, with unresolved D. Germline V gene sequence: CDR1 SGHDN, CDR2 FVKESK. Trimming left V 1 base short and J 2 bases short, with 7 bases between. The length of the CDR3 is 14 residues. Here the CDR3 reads CASSQGRHTDTQYF. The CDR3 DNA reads TGTGCCAGCAGCCAAGGGCGCCACACAGATACGCAGTATTTT.